This note documents a single T cell receptor (beta chain) sequence. The J segment lost 3 bases and the V segment lost 4 bases, leaving 9 bases of the junction unmatched. The CDR3 covers 15 residues. Germline loops: CDR1 SGHRS, CDR2 YFSETQ. This record belongs to a study of blood T cell repertoires in COVID-19. The wider study: T cells, B-cell-depleted T cells, or PBMCs supplied cDNA or gDNA.

Study processing details: Reference gene primer amplification in the assay estimated nucleated cell counts. Method: immunoSEQ multiplex PCR; TCRdb's copy keeps in-frame clones and lacks some. For V, J and clone size, that table is used; D and trimming come from the DNA. Of 200,000 to 300,000 clones in the sample, 80% to 90% were seen once. The chain has TRBV5-1 and TRBJ1-2, with 7 bases aligning to TRBD1. Sequences were obtained from peripheral blood. The origin of this receptor is a man between 25 and 39 years old with active or convalescent COVID-19. The CDR3 DNA is TGCGCCAGCAGCATAACAGGGGAAGTCTACTATGGCTACACCTTC. Translation gives CASSITGEVYYGYTF.